This is a list of T cell receptor beta chains from one sample in a study of blood T cell repertoires in COVID-19. The data were produced by immunoSEQ multiplex PCR, yet TCRdb's version contains in-frame clones alone and is incomplete. The sample records a few hundred thousand clones, about 90% being singletons. Material for sequencing was peripheral blood. The receptors here all came from a man aged 35 to 55 with active or convalescent COVID-19. Each CDR3 is given with its conserved first and last residue. Fields, in order: J gene, CDR3 length, D gene, V gene, clone size, CDR3 DNA, CDR3 protein. D genes are given only for firm matches. Size tells how often a clone was seen (once, few, many) or the class of an expanded clone, and some rows leave it out.

TRBJ2-4 15 TRBD1 TRBV27 . TGTGCCAGCAGTTCACAGGGGGCGGGCAAAAACATTCAGTACTTC CASSSQGAGKNIQYF
TRBJ1-5 14 . TRBV30 . TGTGCCTGGAGTCGAGGACAGTCCAATCAGCCCCAGCATTTT CAWSRGQSNQPQHF
TRBJ2-3 17 TRBD1 TRBV7-9 . TGTGCCAGCAGCTTACGGTTAAGGGACAGGGGTTCAGATACGCAGTATTTT CASSLRLRDRGSDTQYF
TRBJ1-6 15 TRBD1 TRBV2 . TGTGCCAGCAATTCAGGGGGCTCCTATAATTCACCCCTCCACTTT CASNSGGSYNSPLHF
TRBJ2-1 13 . TRBV6-5 . TGTGCCAGCTTAACGGGGGACTACAATGAGCAGTTCTTC CASLTGDYNEQFF
TRBJ2-1 15 TRBD2 TRBV9 . TGTGCCAGCAGCGTAGCTAGCGGGATACTGAGTGAGCAGTTCTTC CASSVASGILSEQFF
TRBJ1-2 11 . TRBV29-1 . TGCAGCGCCGACTCTGTGGATGGCTACACCTTC CSADSVDGYTF
TRBJ1-2 14 TRBD1 TRBV10-2 . TGCGCCAGCAGTGGGGGGACAGGGGTTTCTGGCTACACCTTC CASSGGTGVSGYTF
TRBJ1-6 16 . TRBV6-6 . TGTGCCAGCAGTTACTCCCCGGACAGCCGTAATTCACCCCTCCACTTT CASSYSPDSRNSPLHF
TRBJ1-1 12 . TRBV9 few TGTGCCAGCAGCCCCGAGGACACTGAAGCTTTCTTT CASSPEDTEAFF
TRBJ2-3 16 . TRBV28 . TGTGCCAGCAGCCCCAGGATGCAGGGGCCGGGAGATACGCAGTATTTT CASSPRMQGPGDTQYF
TRBJ2-3 16 . TRBV4-1 . TGCGCCAGCAGCCAAGATCCAGGGGTGTTGTCAAATACGCAGTATTTT CASSQDPGVLSNTQYF
TRBJ1-1 13 TRBD1 TRBV12-3/TRBV12-4 . TGTGCCAGCAGCCCGACAGGGGGCCCTGAAGCTTTCTTT CASSPTGGPEAFF
TRBJ1-2 15 . TRBV3-1/TRBV3-2 few TGTGCCAGCAGCCAAGTCTCGGGAGGATGGGATGGCTACACCTTC CASSQVSGGWDGYTF
TRBJ1-2 14 . TRBV5-6 once TGTGCCAGCAGCCTCCTGGCAGGGTGGGATGGCTACACCTTC CASSLLAGWDGYTF
TRBJ2-5 14 . TRBV15 . TGTGCCACCAGCAGAGATCGGGGTAAAGAGACCCAGTACTTC CATSRDRGKETQYF
TRBJ2-3 16 TRBD2 TRBV11-1 . TGTGCCAGCAGCTTTAGGCTAGCGGGGGACCCAGATACGCAGTATTTT CASSFRLAGDPDTQYF
TRBJ2-7 15 TRBD2 TRBV7-3 . TGTGCCAGCAGCTCCCCCGCGGGGGGTAAATTCGAGCAGTACTTC CASSSPAGGKFEQYF
TRBJ1-6 15 . TRBV27 . TGTGCCAGCAGTTTAGGGGGCTGGGGTAATTCACCCCTCCACTTT CASSLGGWGNSPLHF
TRBJ1-2 14 . TRBV28 . TGTGCCAGCAGTTTACACGGGGCTAACTATGGCTACACCTTC CASSLHGANYGYTF
TRBJ1-1 14 . TRBV9 . TGTGCCAGCAGCGTGGGAGGGGAGAGGACTGAAGCTTTCTTT CASSVGGERTEAFF
TRBJ2-3 16 TRBD1 TRBV6-5 . TGTGCCAGCAGTTTGGGGCAGGGGGCTTACACAGATACGCAGTATTTT CASSLGQGAYTDTQYF
TRBJ2-1 14 . TRBV6-5 . TGTGCCAGCAGTTCCACTACAGGGAAAGGAGAGCAGTTCTTC CASSSTTGKGEQFF
TRBJ2-7 14 TRBD1 TRBV9 . TGTGCCAGCAGCGTAACCGGGACAGACTACGAGCAGTACTTC CASSVTGTDYEQYF
TRBJ1-5 14 . TRBV29-1 . TGCAGCGTTGAGGCAGGGGACCCCAATCAGCCCCAGCATTTT CSVEAGDPNQPQHF
TRBJ1-6 15 TRBD1 TRBV5-1 . TGCGCCAGCAGCTCGGAGACAGGGTATAATTCACCCCTCCACTTT CASSSETGYNSPLHF
TRBJ2-3 15 . TRBV14 . TGTGCCAGCAGCCACAGACAGGCCCGCACAGATACGCAGTATTTT CASSHRQARTDTQYF
TRBJ1-2 13 . TRBV28 few TGTGCCAGCAGTTTATCCAGGGCTCTGGGCTACACCTTC CASSLSRALGYTF
TRBJ1-2 17 TRBD1 TRBV9 . TGTGCCAGCAGCGGCCCCGGTCCAGGGGGCCTTCCGAATGGCTACACCTTC CASSGPGPGGLPNGYTF
TRBJ2-2 19 . TRBV7-9 . TGTGCCAGCAGCTTAGCGCTAACCGGGGGGCTGAAGCGAACCGGGGAGCTGTTTTTT CASSLALTGGLKRTGELFF
TRBJ1-2 17 TRBD1 TRBV4-2 . TGTGCCAGCAGCCAGGGCGGGACAGGGGGCTTGGGCTATGGCTACACCTTC CASSQGGTGGLGYGYTF
TRBJ1-1 13 . TRBV5-1 . TGCGCCAGCAGCTCCTCAACACGTCCTGAAGCTTTCTTT CASSSSTRPEAFF
TRBJ1-2 14 . TRBV6-5 . TGTGCCAGCAGCCGCGGACGGGGGGGGAATGGCTACACCTTC CASSRGRGGNGYTF
TRBJ2-5 17 . TRBV7-9 . TGTGCCAGCAGCTTAGCGTTGGTAGGGGCCGTCCAAGAGACCCAGTACTTC CASSLALVGAVQETQYF
TRBJ1-5 13 . TRBV10-1 . TGCGCCAGCAGTGATATCAGCAATCAGCCCCAGCATTTT CASSDISNQPQHF
TRBJ2-7 13 . TRBV7-9 . TGTGCCAGCAGCCCACTTGGGCGGGACGAGCAGTACTTC CASSPLGRDEQYF
TRBJ1-5 13 . TRBV7-3 . TGTGCCAGCAGCCCAAATCGGGATCAGCCCCAGCATTTT CASSPNRDQPQHF
TRBJ2-2 15 . TRBV5-1 . TGCGCCAGCAGTACCGACGGGGAGAACACCGGGGAGCTGTTTTTT CASSTDGENTGELFF